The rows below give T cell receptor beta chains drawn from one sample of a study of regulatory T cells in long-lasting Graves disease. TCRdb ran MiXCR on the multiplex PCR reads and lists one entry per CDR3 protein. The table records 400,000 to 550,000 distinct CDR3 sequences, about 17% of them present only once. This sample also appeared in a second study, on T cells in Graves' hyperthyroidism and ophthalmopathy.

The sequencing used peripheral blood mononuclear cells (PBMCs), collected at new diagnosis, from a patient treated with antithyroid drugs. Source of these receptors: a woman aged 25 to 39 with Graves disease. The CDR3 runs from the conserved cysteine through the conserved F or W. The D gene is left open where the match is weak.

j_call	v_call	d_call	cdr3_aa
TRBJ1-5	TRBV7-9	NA	CASSFVGGSSQPQHF
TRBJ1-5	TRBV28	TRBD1	CASSLRDRSPNYSNQPQHF
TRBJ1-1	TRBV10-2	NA	CASSESKGHEAFF
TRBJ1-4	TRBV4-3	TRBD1	CASSQEYQTGGPEKLFF
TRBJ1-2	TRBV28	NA	CASSPSGGRGGYTF
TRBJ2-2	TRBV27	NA	CASSTFGTGELFF
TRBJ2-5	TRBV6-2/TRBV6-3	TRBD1	CASRRDRVAETQYF
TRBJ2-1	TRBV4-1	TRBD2	CASSRQRGGGNDQFF
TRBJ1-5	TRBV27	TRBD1	CASSVTGPQPQHF
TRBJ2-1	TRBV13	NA	CASSLEGLNSVRGGEQFF
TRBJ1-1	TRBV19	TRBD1	CASSIDRGPNTEAFF
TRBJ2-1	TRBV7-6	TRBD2	CASSLEDFSSGRLSYNEQFF
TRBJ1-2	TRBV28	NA	CASNLQGPYYGYTF
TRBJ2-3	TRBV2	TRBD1	CASSEGSGTGLVDTQYF
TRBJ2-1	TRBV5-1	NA	CASSLQGPRYNEQFF
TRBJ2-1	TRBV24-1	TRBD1	CATSDAWDRGGNEQFF
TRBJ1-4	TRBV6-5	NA	CASSYSYQEAITTNEKLFF
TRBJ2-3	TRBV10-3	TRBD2	CATDQREGHVDTQYF
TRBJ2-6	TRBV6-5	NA	CASSYSPSGANVLTF
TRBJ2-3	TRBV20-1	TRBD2	CSARDLAGFIDTQYF
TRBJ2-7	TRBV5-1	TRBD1	CASRRPYRGHEQYF
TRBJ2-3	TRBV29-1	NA	CSVGSGGPNTQYF
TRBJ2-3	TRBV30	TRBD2	CAWRRRRVAGPDTQYF